The present entry profiles one T cell receptor (beta chain) with its context. The antigen remains undetermined. The sample is drawn from a study of monozygotic twins with inflammatory bowel disease. Points from the study as a whole: IBD patients carried less diverse TCRbeta repertoires (inverse Simpson) than healthy co-twins.

Blood was drawn once per donor, and each sample measured approximately 2.5 ml. Per sample, reverse transcription was split into eight reactions. Reanalyzing the 5' RACE reads, TCRdb keeps one entry per CDR3 protein, without DNA. The sample table includes about 330,000 distinct CDR3 sequences. There are 17 residues in the CDR3. CDR1 and CDR2 from the germline V gene are SEHNR and FQNEAQ (reference sequence). The clonotype comes from a human donor with ulcerative colitis or Crohn's disease, or a healthy co-twin of an affected twin (not recorded which). Material: blood. The chain carries TRBV7-9 and TRBJ2-3; TCRdb designates TRBD2, a call that cannot be tested without DNA. The CDR3 protein is CASSSHTTSGGANTQYF.